This T cell receptor beta chain was observed in a study of T cells in Graves' hyperthyroidism and ophthalmopathy (dated by TCRdb to between 2019 and 2020). General notes on the study: Peripheral blood was collected at initial diagnosis, before any treatment. TCR V-J signatures able to tell the groups apart were searched for in a discovery cohort of 100 patients, of whom 43 had Graves' ophthalmopathy and roughly 58 had stable Graves' hyperthyroidism. An independent validation cohort of about 19 hyperthyroidism patients and over 15 patients who later progressed to ophthalmopathy tested prospective prediction of ophthalmopathy. The 100 or so discovery patients were divided at random into training and test sets in a 7:3 ratio. Thyroid tissue and blood T-cell repertoires from six Graves' hyperthyroidism patients were also compared in the study. Once sampling was done, hyperthyroidism patients were given methimazole at a starting dose of 30 mg daily, whereas ophthalmopathy patients were given high-dose intravenous methylprednisolone. According to the paper, TCR Vbeta CDR3 sequencing was carried out on over 130 peripheral blood samples, which came from over 40 ophthalmopathy, 75 to 80 hyperthyroidism and roughly 17 progressor patients. Paper-wide results and their limitations: During validation, the model predicted progression to ophthalmopathy a median of roughly 7.1 months ahead of onset, with approximately 70% sensitivity and 72% to 85% specificity. No statistical method was used to fix the sample size in advance, and group allocation was not hidden from the investigators. Most expanded thyroid clonotypes (frequency above 0.001) were also found in blood, which suggests that blood repertoires may mirror thyroid immune responses. A model built on a 13 V-J signature distinguished ophthalmopathy from stable hyperthyroidism, reaching 85% to 90% sensitivity and approximately 83% specificity in cross-validation and 80%/75% in testing.

In this sample, this clonotype turned up many times. Its antigen specificity is not known. The record has no base qualities; no much larger clone is one base away. Stable Graves' hyperthyroidism was defined as no progression to ophthalmopathy during 18 months of follow-up. Hyperthyroidism patients were newly diagnosed, with disease duration under 2 months, and aged 18 to 65 years. Patients with uncontrolled infections, other autoimmune diseases, pregnancy or lactation were excluded. Diagnoses were based on clinical symptoms, serum thyroxine and TRAb, thyroid ultrasound and orbital computed tomography. Ficoll-Paque density gradient centrifugation was used to isolate PBMCs from about 9 ml of fresh peripheral blood. Total RNA was extracted with Trizol reagent, and quality was checked on an Agilent 2100 Bioanalyzer. The germline V end is reduced by 7 bases and the J end by 2 bases; junction bases left unmatched: 16. The CDR3 holds 17 amino acids from the cysteine to the phenylalanine. Only the CDR3 portion is preserved as DNA: 51 bases, with reading frame beginning at the first base. The germline V gene supplies CDR1 SQVTM and CDR2 ANQGSEA.

TCR beta CDR3 regions were amplified from RNA transcripts. The first round of RT-PCR for the TCR CDR3 was performed with the HTBI primer set and the Qiagen OneStep RT-PCR kit. Libraries were constructed in a second round of multiplex PCR, after which size selection and purification were carried out. Sequencing of the libraries was done on an Illumina HiSeq2000 using paired-end 100 bp reads. Per the original workflow: SOAPnuke was used to process the raw data, with reads discarded if the reads contained adapters or uncalled bases, had a mean Phred below 15, or lacked an exact constant-primer or identifier match. COPE v1.2.5 was used to merge high-quality paired reads, and clonotypes were defined as unique nucleotide sequences. Clonotypes were aligned to IMGT TRBV, TRBD and TRBJ reference segments using MiTCR v1.1. The analysis included only V-J combinations with a frequency above 0.0001, which together covered about 99% of the repertoires. A TCS score was defined as the ratio of F50 (clonal expansion) to E x V (chaos), with BLOSUM62-based TCRdist applied between CDR3 peptides within each V-J. Welch's t-statistics and random forest reduced just over 500 V-J features to 10 to 15, which were used in a naive Bayes classifier (R e1071). The public reads were run again by TCRdb, first through fastp at Q25 and then through MiXCR, and only productive beta chains were kept. Merged by CDR3 protein, the rows form single entries marked with the most common genes and DNA. The V and J calls follow TCRdb's processing rather than the paper's. The sample includes around 690,000 distinct CDR3 sequences, with about 18% observed a single time. The top ten constitute about 16% of the sample.

The sequenced sample was blood. The V gene is TRBV29-1 and the J gene is TRBJ2-7; TRBD2 aligns with 11 central bases. The TCR sequence derives from a man aged 50 to 60 with Graves' hyperthyroidism. The nucleotide sequence reads TGCAGCGCAACATCAAACGACTATAGCGGGAGGGCCTACGAGCAGTACTTC. Translated, it reads CSATSNDYSGRAYEQYF.